This TCR beta chain was obtained from a study of cytotoxic CD8 clonotypes in ibrutinib-treated CLL. The junction had 11 bases not matched to a gene; V was cut back by 5 bases and J by 5 bases. The CDR3 consists of 15 residues. Germline V gives CDR1 MDHEN, CDR2 SYDVKM. About this clone itself: Its antigen is as yet unknown.

General study points: T-cell clonality at baseline went above that of age-matched healthy donors and rose and fell with circulating CD8+ T-cell counts. Public clonotypes were rare and shrank or held steady on treatment.

The method was immunoSEQ multiplex PCR; TCRdb's version includes in-frame clones alone and lacks a portion of them. The sample records just over 200,000 clones, roughly three quarters being singletons. This clonotype originated in a human donor with chronic lymphocytic leukemia. The chain uses TRBV28 and TRBJ1-1, with 7 bases identical to TRBD1. The sample here was PBMCs, taken after 12 months of ibrutinib treatment. The CDR3 DNA sequence: TGTGCCAGCAGTCCTAGGACAGGCCCGGGGACTGAAGCTTTCTTT. It specifies CASSPRTGPGTEAFF.